Described below is a single T cell receptor (beta chain) sequence and its context. The antigen is unknown. A single record per CDR3 protein comes from TCRdb applying MiXCR to the reads. Of about 180,000 distinct CDR3 sequences detected, about a sixth appear once; the ten largest clones hold under 30%. This entry is derived from a study of T cell repertoires in cytomegalovirus infection. Background on the study: Evidence of both CMV infection and a matching HLA type came from public TCR beta signatures.

Study-wide results and caveats: The cumulative frequency of public TCR beta families distinguished individuals who carried CMV together with the relevant HLA. Dominating the ex vivo response were TCR beta clonotypes that were CMV-specific and HLA-C-restricted.

Material for sequencing was CD8+ T cells from PBMCs. The receptor was isolated from a human donor in good health (CMV status not recorded). Some clones in this sample may be carry-over from other donors' samples.

The CDR3 sequence is CASSPGGGIQYF. The CDR3 bases are TGTGCCAGCAGTCCGGGAGGTGGCATTCAGTACTTC. The genes are TRBV28 and TRBJ2-4; 7 positions agree with TRBD2. Germline CDR1 reads MDHEN; CDR2 reads SYDVKM. V gave up 5 bases and J gave up 9 bases; unmatched junction bases: 4. The CDR3 contains 12 residues.